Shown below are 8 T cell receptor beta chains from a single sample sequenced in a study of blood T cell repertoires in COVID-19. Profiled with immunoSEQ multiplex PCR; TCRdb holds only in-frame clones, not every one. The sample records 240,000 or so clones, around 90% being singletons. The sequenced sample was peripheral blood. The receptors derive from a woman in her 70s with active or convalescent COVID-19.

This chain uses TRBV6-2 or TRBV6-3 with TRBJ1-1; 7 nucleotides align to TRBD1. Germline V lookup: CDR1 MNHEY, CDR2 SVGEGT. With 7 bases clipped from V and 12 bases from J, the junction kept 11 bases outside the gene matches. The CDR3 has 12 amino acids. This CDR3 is CASTPPGGPPFF. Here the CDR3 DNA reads TGTGCCAGCACCCCTCCAGGGGGTCCACCTTTCTTT.

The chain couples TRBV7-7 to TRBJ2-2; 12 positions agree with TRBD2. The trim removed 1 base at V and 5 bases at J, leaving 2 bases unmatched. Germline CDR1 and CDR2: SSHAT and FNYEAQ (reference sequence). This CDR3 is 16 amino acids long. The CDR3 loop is CASSLGTSGETGELFF. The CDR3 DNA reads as TGTGCCAGCAGCTTAGGGACTAGCGGGGAGACCGGGGAGCTGTTTTTT. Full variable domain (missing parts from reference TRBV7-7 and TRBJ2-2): GAGVSQSPRYKVTKRGQDVTLRCDPISSHATLYWYQQALGQGPEFLTYFNYEAQPDKSGLPSDRFSAERPEGSISTLTIQRTEQRDSAMYRCASSLGTSGETGELFFGEGSRLTVL.

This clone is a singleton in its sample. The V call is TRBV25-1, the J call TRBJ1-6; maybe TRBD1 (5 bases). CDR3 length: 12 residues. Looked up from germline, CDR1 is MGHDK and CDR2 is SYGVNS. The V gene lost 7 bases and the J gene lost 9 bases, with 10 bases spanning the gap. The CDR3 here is CASKDSASPLHF. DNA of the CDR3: TGTGCCAGCAAAGACAGCGCTTCACCCCTCCACTTT.

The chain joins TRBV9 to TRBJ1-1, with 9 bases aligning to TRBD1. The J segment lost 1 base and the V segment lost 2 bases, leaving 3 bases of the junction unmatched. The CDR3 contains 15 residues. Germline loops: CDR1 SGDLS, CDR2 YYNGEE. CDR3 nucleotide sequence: TGTGCCAGCAGCGTGACAGGGGGGAAGAACACTGAAGCTTTCTTT. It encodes CASSVTGGKNTEAFF.

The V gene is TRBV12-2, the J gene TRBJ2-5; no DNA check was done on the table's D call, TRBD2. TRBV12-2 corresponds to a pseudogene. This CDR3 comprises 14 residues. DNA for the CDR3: TGTGCAAGTCGCCCACGCTGGCGGGAGGAGACCCAGTACTTC. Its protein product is CASRPRWREETQYF.

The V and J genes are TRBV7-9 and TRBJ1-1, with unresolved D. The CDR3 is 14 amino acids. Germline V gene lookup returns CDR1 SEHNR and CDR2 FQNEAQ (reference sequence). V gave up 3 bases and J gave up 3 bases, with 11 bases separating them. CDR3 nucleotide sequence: TGTGCCAGCAGCTTTGTCCCGGCGGACACTGAAGCTTTCTTT. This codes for CASSFVPADTEAFF. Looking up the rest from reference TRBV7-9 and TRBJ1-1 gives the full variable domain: DTGVSQNPRHKITKRGQNVTFRCDPISEHNRLYWYRQTLGQGPEFLTYFQNEAQLEKSRLLSDRFSAERPKGSFSTLEIQRTEQGDSAMYLCASSFVPADTEAFFGQGTRLTVV.

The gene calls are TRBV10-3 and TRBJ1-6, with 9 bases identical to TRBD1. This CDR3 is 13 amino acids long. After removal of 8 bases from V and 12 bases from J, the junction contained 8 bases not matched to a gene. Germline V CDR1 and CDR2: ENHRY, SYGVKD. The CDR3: CAIRGQGQRPLHF. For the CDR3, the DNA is TGTGCCATCCGGGGACAGGGTCAAAGACCCCTCCACTTT.

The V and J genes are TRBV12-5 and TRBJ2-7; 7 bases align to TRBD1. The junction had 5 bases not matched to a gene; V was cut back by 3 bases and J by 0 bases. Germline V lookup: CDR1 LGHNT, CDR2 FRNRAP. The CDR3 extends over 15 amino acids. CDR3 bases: TGTGCTAGTGGTTTCAGGACAGGTGGCTCCTACGAGCAGTACTTC. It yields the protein CASGFRTGGSYEQYF.